This T cell receptor beta chain appears in the sequencing data of a study of blood T cell repertoires in COVID-19. As for the study in general: Samples of COVID-19 (acute and convalescent) were obtained from the United States, Italy and Spain. T cells, B-cell-depleted T cells, or PBMCs provided the cDNA or gDNA that served as material.

Original processing methods: Amplification from reference gene primers served as the basis for estimated nucleated cell counts. Libraries were prepared by immunoSEQ multiplex PCR; TCRdb keeps only in-frame clonotypes and omits some of them. That table is the source of V, J and clone size, and D and trimming were worked out from the DNA. The data show 140,000 to 150,000 clones, roughly 88% seen once. Germline V gene sequence: CDR1 MRHNA, CDR2 SNTAGT. CDR3 length: 14 amino acids. Trimming cost V 4 bases and J 6 bases; bases outside gene matches: 5. Sequencing used peripheral blood. This chain uses TRBV6-4 with TRBJ2-3, with 9 bases identical to TRBD1. This clonotype originated in a woman in her 50s with acute or convalescent COVID-19. The CDR3 reads CASSAGQGGDTQYF. DNA for the CDR3: TGTGCCAGCAGTGCGGGACAGGGAGGGGATACGCAGTATTTT.